This passage covers 30 T cell receptor beta chains from one sample sequenced in a study of T cell responses to AZD1222 COVID-19 vaccine. Method: immunoSEQ multiplex PCR; TCRdb's copy keeps in-frame clones and lacks some. The sample lists some 80,000 clones; about 87% were seen once. Sequenced material: peripheral blood, taken 28 days after the second dose of the MenACWY control vaccine. These receptors came from an adult who received the MenACWY meningococcal vaccine as a control.

The CDR3 bases are TGTGCCAGCTCACCACCTGGGGAGTGGGAGGACTATGGCTACACCTTC. Encoded protein: CASSPPGEWEDYGYTF. This chain connects TRBV18 to TRBJ1-2; D is unresolved. Germline V lookup: CDR1 KGHSH, CDR2 LQKENI. The CDR3 extends over 16 amino acids. V gave up 0 bases and J gave up 3 bases, with 14 bases separating them.

The J gene is TRBJ2-7, the V gene TRBV3-1 (or the pseudogene TRBV3-2); D is uncertain. The CDR3 runs to 15 residues. Germline V gives CDR1 LGHDT, CDR2 YNNKEL (reference sequence). V was shortened by 0 bases and J by 7 bases, with 16 bases between the two germline ends. CDR3 coding DNA: TGTGCCAGCAGCCAAGATTCTGCTGGCCCTCGGGAGCAGTACTTC. Its translation: CASSQDSAGPREQYF.

This chain uses TRBV6-2 or TRBV6-3 with TRBJ2-2; 7 nucleotides line up with TRBD1. Germline CDR1 and CDR2: MNHEY and SVGEGT. This CDR3 is 16 amino acids long. V shed 5 bases, J shed 0 bases, and the junction held 6 bases outside the gene matches. CDR3 sequence (DNA): TGTGCCAGCAGTGACAGGGCGACCTCGAACACCGGGGAGCTGTTTTTT. It is translated as CASSDRATSNTGELFF.

This clone was detected only a few times. This rearrangement joins TRBV7-2 to TRBJ2-7, with 9 nucleotides matching TRBD2. The CDR3 has 15 residues. The germline CDR1 and CDR2 sequences are SGHTA and FQGNSA. Germline trimming cut 4 bases from V and 3 bases from J; bases unmatched to any gene: 7. The CDR3 region has the DNA TGTGCCAGCAGCTACCTGACTAGCGGATACTACGAGCAGTACTTC. Translating it yields CASSYLTSGYYEQYF.

This clone was recorded only once. This rearrangement joins TRBV4-2 to TRBJ1-4; 8 bases are shared with TRBD1. The CDR3 is made up of 17 amino acids. CDR1 and CDR2 from the germline V gene are LGHNA and YNFKEQ. J lost 5 bases, V lost 1 base, and 9 bases had no gene match. DNA of the CDR3: TGTGCCAGCAGCCAAGGAGTAGGGACAGGAGGGAATGAAAAACTGTTTTTT. Translation gives CASSQGVGTGGNEKLFF.

This chain links TRBV4-3 with TRBJ1-2; D not certain. This CDR3 has 15 residues. Germline lookup yields CDR1 LGHNA and CDR2 YSLEER. V shed 1 base and J shed 2 bases, with 11 bases lying between them. CDR3: CASSQVLGWNYGYTF. Here the CDR3 DNA reads TGCGCCAGCAGCCAAGTTCTGGGATGGAACTATGGCTACACCTTC.

The chain has TRBV6-5 and TRBJ2-6; D not resolved. Germline CDR1 and CDR2: MNHEY and SVGAGI. Trimming removed 0 bases from V and 0 bases from J, with 3 bases in between. The CDR3 totals 15 residues. The DNA of the CDR3 is TGTGCCAGCAGTTACTCGGGCTCTGGGGCCAACGTCCTGACTTTC. It encodes CASSYSGSGANVLTF.

This chain connects TRBV20-1 to TRBJ1-6; TRBD1 is a possible D gene (5 bases). The CDR3 has 15 amino acids. The germline V and J ends were trimmed by 3 bases and 7 bases, with 16 bases remaining between them. Per germline, CDR1 DFQATT and CDR2 SNEGSKA (reference sequence). The CDR3 DNA follows: TGCAGTGCTAGTCCCTCGGGGGGGAGGAATTCACCCCTCCACTTT. This translates into CSASPSGGRNSPLHF.

The chain is built from TRBV15 and TRBJ1-3; 9 bases fit TRBD1. The germline V gene has CDR1 LNHNV and CDR2 YYDKDF (reference sequence). Trimming removed 3 bases from V and 0 bases from J; junction bases left unmatched: 3. The CDR3 has 16 amino acids. The CDR3 DNA reads as TGTGCCACCAGCAGCACAGGGGGCGCCTCTGGAAACACCATATATTTT. Amino acid sequence: CATSSTGGASGNTIYF.

The chain couples TRBV19 to TRBJ2-2; D might be TRBD1 (5 bases). Germline values: CDR1 LNHDA, CDR2 SQIVND (reference sequence). This CDR3 spans 15 amino acids. The ends were cut back, 3 bases at V and 0 bases at J, with 8 bases in the middle. The DNA of the CDR3 is TGTGCCAGTAGTATGGACAACGCGAACACCGGGGAGCTGTTTTTT. Translated: CASSMDNANTGELFF.

The chain uses TRBV5-8 and TRBJ2-3; D unclear. Germline V gives CDR1 SGHTS, CDR2 YDEGEE. The CDR3 runs to 13 residues. V lost 2 bases and J lost 5, with 9 bases in between. This CDR3 reads CASSLREQDTQYF. CDR3 DNA: TGTGCCAGCAGCTTAAGGGAACAAGATACGCAGTATTTT.

CDR3 nucleotide sequence: TGTGCCAGTAGTATCAGACAGGGGGCTGGGGACACTGAAGCTTTCTTT. This codes for CASSIRQGAGDTEAFF. The chain has TRBV19 and TRBJ1-1; 10 bases align to TRBD1. This CDR3 region has 16 residues. After removal of 3 bases from V and 3 bases from J, the junction contained 7 bases not matched to a gene. Germline values: CDR1 LNHDA, CDR2 SQIVND (reference sequence). Together with reference TRBV19 and TRBJ1-1, the CDR3 gives the full variable domain: DGGITQSPKYLFRKEGQNVTLSCEQNLNHDAMYWYRQDPGQGLRLIYYSQIVNDFQKGDIAEGYSVSREKKESFPLTVTSAQKNPTAFYLCASSIRQGAGDTEAFFGQGTRLTVV.

This chain links TRBV4-2 with TRBJ1-5, with 9 bases fitting TRBD1. The CDR3 loop spans 15 amino acids. The J segment lost 5 bases and the V segment lost 0 bases, leaving 2 bases of the junction unmatched. Germline V lookup: CDR1 LGHNA, CDR2 YNFKEQ. The CDR3 DNA sequence: TGTGCCAGCAGCCAAGACGGGACAGGGTATCAGCCCCAGCATTTT. This gives the protein CASSQDGTGYQPQHF.

The chain is built from TRBV5-1 and TRBJ1-6; TRBD1 is a possible D gene (6 bases). V shed 0 bases and J shed 5 bases, with 6 bases lying between them. CDR3 length: 14 residues. Germline CDR1 is SGHRS and CDR2 is YFSETQ. Here the CDR3 reads CASSLAGDNSPLHF. In nucleotides, the CDR3 is TGCGCCAGCAGCTTGGCAGGGGATAATTCACCCCTCCACTTT.

The chain joins TRBV6-1 to TRBJ2-7; D is undetermined. This CDR3 region has 13 residues. CDR1 is MNHNS, CDR2 SASEGT, per germline. Trimming pared 0 bases from V and 7 bases from J, leaving 10 bases between. CDR3 loop: CASSEALPREQYF. CDR3 nucleotide sequence: TGTGCCAGCAGTGAAGCGCTCCCCCGTGAGCAGTACTTC.

This clone was seen a few times. The CDR3 coding sequence is TGTGCCAGCAGCTTAGGGATTACAGGAGCCTACGAGCAGTACTTC. It translates to CASSLGITGAYEQYF. The chain carries TRBV7-9 and TRBJ2-7; D possibly corresponds to TRBD1 (5 bases). The CDR3 is 15 residues long. The V gene's germline CDR1 is SEHNR and CDR2 FQNEAQ (reference sequence). The V end lost 1 base, the J end lost 2 bases, and 12 bases lay between the germline ends.

The rearrangement links TRBV6-2 or TRBV6-3 to TRBJ1-1; 8 positions agree with TRBD1. Unmatched junction bases numbered 9, after V lost 0 bases and J lost 0 bases. The CDR3 consists of 18 residues. Germline lookup yields CDR1 MNHEY and CDR2 SVGEGT. The CDR3 loop reads CASSYSVRGQGLNTEAFF. CDR3 bases: TGTGCCAGCAGTTACTCGGTCAGGGGGCAGGGATTGAACACTGAAGCTTTCTTT.

Only one count was recorded for this clone. CDR3 sequence (DNA): TGTGCCAGCAGCCCCAGGTATGGGCGCTCTGGAAACACCATATATTTT. It specifies CASSPRYGRSGNTIYF. V usage is TRBV3-1 (or the pseudogene TRBV3-2) and J usage is TRBJ1-3; D remains ambiguous. This CDR3 is 16 amino acids long. The V and J ends lost 4 bases and 0 bases respectively, with 13 bases between them. The germline gives CDR1 LGHDT, CDR2 YNNKEL (reference sequence).

Written as DNA, the CDR3 is TGTGCCAGCAGTTACGGGGGAAATGAAAAACTGTTTTTT. Protein sequence: CASSYGGNEKLFF. This chain uses TRBV6-5 with TRBJ1-4, with D maybe TRBD1 (5 bases). Trimming pared 2 bases from V and 5 bases from J, leaving 6 bases between. Per germline, CDR1 MNHEY and CDR2 SVGAGI. This CDR3 comprises 13 residues.

The chain employs TRBV6-4 and TRBJ2-3, with 9 bases identical to TRBD2. Germline assignment: CDR1 MRHNA and CDR2 SNTAGT. V lost 3 bases to trimming and J lost 1 base; unmatched junction nucleotides: 5. The CDR3 totals 16 residues. The CDR3 DNA sequence: TGTGCCAGCAGTGAAGAAGCGGGGGGAGGCACAGATACGCAGTATTTT. This encodes CASSEEAGGGTDTQYF.

The V gene is TRBV7-8, the J gene TRBJ2-1, with D maybe TRBD2 (5 bases). The CDR3 runs to 16 residues. The V and J ends lost 1 base and 0 bases respectively, with 10 bases between them. The germline V gene has CDR1 SGHVS and CDR2 FQNEAQ. CDR3 sequence: CASSLGAGLSYNEQFF. In DNA, the CDR3 is TGTGCCAGCAGCTTAGGGGCGGGTCTCTCCTACAATGAGCAGTTCTTC.

The gene calls are TRBV3-1 (or the pseudogene TRBV3-2) and TRBJ1-5; TRBD1 matches at 7 bases. The CDR3 contains 15 residues. V gave up 1 base and J gave up 5 bases; unmatched junction bases: 5. Germline assignment: CDR1 LGHDT and CDR2 YNNKEL (reference sequence). The CDR3 nucleotides read TGTGCCAGCAGCCAAGGACAGGGTGATCATCAGCCCCAGCATTTT. This encodes CASSQGQGDHQPQHF.

V usage is TRBV5-1 and J usage is TRBJ2-7; tentatively, D is TRBD1 (6 bases). The CDR3 is 14 amino acids. V was pared by 1 base and J by 2 bases, with 10 bases between. The germline gives CDR1 SGHRS, CDR2 YFSETQ. DNA for the CDR3: TGCGCCAGCAGCTTGAAGGGACATCCCTACGAGCAGTACTTC. Translation: CASSLKGHPYEQYF.

The V and J genes are TRBV28 and TRBJ1-1; possible D gene TRBD1, 5 bases. The CDR3 loop spans 12 amino acids. Germline V gene lookup returns CDR1 MDHEN and CDR2 SYDVKM. V lost 2 bases and J lost 11, with 12 bases in between. CDR3 DNA: TGTGCCAGCAGTTTACAGGGTTTGTATGCTTTCTTT. Translated: CASSLQGLYAFF.

The chain recombines TRBV19 with TRBJ1-1; maybe TRBD1 (6 bases). In germline, CDR1 is LNHDA, CDR2 SQIVND (reference sequence). CDR3 length: 14 amino acids. Trimming cost V 4 bases and J 1 base, with 10 bases left between them. CDR3 DNA sequence: TGTGCCAGTAGTAGAGAGGACAGGAACACTGAAGCTTTCTTT. This gives the protein CASSREDRNTEAFF.

J is TRBJ1-5 and V is TRBV7-9; D unclear. Germline V CDR1 and CDR2: SEHNR, FQNEAQ (reference sequence). This CDR3 has 12 residues. Between the trimmed V and J ends, which lost 5 bases and 9 bases, there was a span of 11 bases. CDR3 DNA sequence: TGTGCCAGCAGCCTGGTAAATTCGCCCCAGCATTTT. Amino acid sequence: CASSLVNSPQHF.

The chain links TRBV6-2 or TRBV6-3 to TRBJ2-7; D unresolved. V was shortened by 0 bases and J by 6 bases, with 3 bases between the two germline ends. Germline CDR1 reads MNHEY; CDR2 reads SVGEGT. The CDR3 runs 11 residues. The CDR3 DNA is TGTGCCAGCAGTTACTCGACCGAGCAGTACTTC. This sequence encodes CASSYSTEQYF.

V is TRBV6-1 and J is TRBJ2-5; TRBD1 is a possible D gene (6 bases). The CDR3 contains 13 residues. Germline CDR1 MNHNS, CDR2 SASEGT. Between the trimmed V and J ends, which lost 1 base and 11 bases, there was a span of 14 bases. This chain's CDR3 is CASSEERGSLQYF. CDR3 DNA sequence: TGTGCCAGCAGTGAAGAGAGGGGGAGCCTACAGTACTTC.

This chain connects TRBV6-6 to TRBJ1-2; possible D gene TRBD1, 5 bases. Trimming removed 2 bases at V and 2 bases at J, with 9 bases between. The CDR3 extends over 14 amino acids. Looked up from germline, CDR1 is MNHNY and CDR2 is SVGAGI (reference sequence). The CDR3 DNA reads TGTGCCAGCAGTTACACGGGGGGGAACTATGGCTACACCTTC. Protein product: CASSYTGGNYGYTF.

This chain links TRBV30 with TRBJ2-1, with 7 bases fitting TRBD2. V lost 3 bases to trimming and J lost 0 bases; unmatched junction nucleotides: 5. CDR3 length: 15 amino acids. Germline assignment: CDR1 GTSNPN and CDR2 SVGIG (reference sequence). The CDR3 sequence is CAWRVSGVSYNEQFF. In DNA, the CDR3 is TGTGCCTGGAGAGTGAGCGGGGTCTCCTACAATGAGCAGTTCTTC.